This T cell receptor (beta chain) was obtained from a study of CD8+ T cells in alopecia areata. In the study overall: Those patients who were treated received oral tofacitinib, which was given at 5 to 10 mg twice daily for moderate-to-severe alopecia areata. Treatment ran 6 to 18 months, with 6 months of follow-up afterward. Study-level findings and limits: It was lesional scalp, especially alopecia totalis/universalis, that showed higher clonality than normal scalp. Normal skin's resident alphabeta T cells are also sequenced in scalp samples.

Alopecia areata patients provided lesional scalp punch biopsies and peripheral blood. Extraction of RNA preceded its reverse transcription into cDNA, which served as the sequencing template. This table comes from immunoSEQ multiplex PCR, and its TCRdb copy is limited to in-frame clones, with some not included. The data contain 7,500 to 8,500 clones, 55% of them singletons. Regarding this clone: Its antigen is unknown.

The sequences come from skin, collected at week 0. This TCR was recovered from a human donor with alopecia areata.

The DNA for the CDR3 is TGTGCCAGCCCGTTCACTGAAGCTTTCTTT. Translation gives CASPFTEAFF. The chain employs TRBV7-1 and TRBJ1-1; no clear D gene. TRBV7-1 falls under the ORF class, with uncertain function. The germline V and J ends were trimmed by 8 bases and 4 bases, with 5 bases remaining between them. The CDR3 contains 10 residues.